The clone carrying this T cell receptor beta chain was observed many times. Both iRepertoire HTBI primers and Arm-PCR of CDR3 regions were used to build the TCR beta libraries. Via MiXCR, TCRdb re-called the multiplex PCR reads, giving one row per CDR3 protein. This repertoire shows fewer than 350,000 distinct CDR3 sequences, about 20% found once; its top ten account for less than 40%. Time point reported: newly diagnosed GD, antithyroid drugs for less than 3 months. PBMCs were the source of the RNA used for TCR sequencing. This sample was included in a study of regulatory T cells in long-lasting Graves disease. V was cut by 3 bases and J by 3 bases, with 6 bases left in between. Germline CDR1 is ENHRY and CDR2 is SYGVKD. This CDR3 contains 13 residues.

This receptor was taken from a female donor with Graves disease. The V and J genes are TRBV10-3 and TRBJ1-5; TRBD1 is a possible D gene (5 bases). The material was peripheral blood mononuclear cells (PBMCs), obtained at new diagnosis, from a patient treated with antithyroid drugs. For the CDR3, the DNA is TGTGCCATCAGTGAAGGGGACAATCAGCCCCAGCATTTT. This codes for CAISEGDNQPQHF.